Each of the 12 T cell receptor beta chains below was sequenced from the same sample in a study of CD8+CD57+ T cells in acquired aplastic anemia. The study profiled TCR beta VDJ and CDR3 using genomic DNA as template. TCRdb reanalysed the reads using MiXCR and keeps one entry per CDR3 protein. The repertoire includes around 180,000 distinct CDR3 sequences, around three fifths of them detected once, and about 43% sits in the top ten. Sequencing input: sorted CD4+, CD8+, or CD8+CD57+ T cells (not recorded which) from PBMCs. The origin of the receptors is a human donor with severe aplastic anemia or a healthy control (not recorded which).

The gene calls are TRBV5-5 and TRBJ1-1; D gene uncertain. This CDR3 comprises 15 residues. The germline gives CDR1 SGHKS, CDR2 YYEKEE (reference sequence). The V end lost 4 bases, the J end lost 4 bases, and 17 bases lay between the germline ends. The CDR3 here is CASSQEHGIGTEAFF. CDR3 sequence (DNA): TGTGCCAGCAGCCAAGAACATGGGATTGGCACTGAAGCTTTCTTT.

The CDR3 here is CASSATGASYGYTF. DNA of the CDR3: TGTGCCAGCAGCGCCACAGGGGCGTCCTATGGCTACACCTTC. This chain uses TRBV12-3 or TRBV12-4 with TRBJ1-2, with 7 bases lining up with TRBD1. The J segment lost 4 bases and the V segment lost 6 bases, leaving 8 bases of the junction unmatched. The CDR3 is made up of 14 amino acids.

This clonotype was recorded many times. J is TRBJ2-7 and V is TRBV2; tentative D call: TRBD2 (5 bases). V was pared by 6 bases and J by 3 bases, with 18 bases between. Germline loops: CDR1 SNHLY, CDR2 FYNNEI. This CDR3 comprises 15 residues. CDR3: CASRDRTGINYEQYF. The CDR3 DNA follows: TGTGCCAGCAGAGACCGGACTGGGATTAACTACGAGCAGTACTTC.

DNA of the CDR3: TGCGCCAGCAGCCGCGGCGCCGGGACAGGCGTCACTGAAGCTTTCTTT. This encodes CASSRGAGTGVTEAFF. The chain links TRBV4-1 to TRBJ1-1; 8 bases match TRBD1. The CDR3 extends over 16 amino acids. Per the germline V gene, CDR1 is MGHRA and CDR2 is YSYEKL. The V and J ends lost 4 bases and 4 bases, in that order; junction bases with no gene match: 11.

This clonotype appeared many times. The chain links TRBV19 to TRBJ1-2; 7 bases map to TRBD1. The CDR3 is 13 amino acids. Germline trimming cut 6 bases from V and 4 bases from J; bases unmatched to any gene: 5. Germline V CDR1 and CDR2: LNHDA, SQIVND (reference sequence). This chain's CDR3 is CASSFPGGYGYTF. Here the CDR3 DNA reads TGTGCCAGTAGCTTCCCAGGGGGCTATGGCTACACCTTC.

This clonotype was picked up many times. The chain employs TRBV6-2 or TRBV6-3 and TRBJ2-7; 7 nucleotides agree with TRBD1. Germline V CDR1 and CDR2: MNHEY, SVGEGT. The CDR3 has 14 amino acids. J was trimmed by 2 bases and V by 3 bases; bases with no gene match: 4. The CDR3 here is CASSYGQEAYEQYF. The CDR3 bases are TGTGCCAGCAGTTATGGACAGGAAGCCTACGAGCAGTACTTC.

This clonotype has just one count. V gene TRBV10-3 combines with J gene TRBJ2-3; 7 nucleotides align to TRBD2. In germline, CDR1 is ENHRY, CDR2 SYGVKD. Losses at the gene ends were 0 bases for V and 0 bases for J; bases not matched to a gene: 9. The length of the CDR3 is 18 residues. The CDR3 nucleotides are TGTGCCATCAGTGAGTCGAGAGTTCCTAGCGGTAGCACAGATACGCAGTATTTT. Protein sequence: CAISESRVPSGSTDTQYF.

This clonotype has just a few counts. V gene TRBV29-1 combines with J gene TRBJ1-1; D is uncertain. The CDR3 contains 14 residues. V was cut by 3 bases and J by 1 base, with 12 bases left in between. Germline V CDR1 and CDR2: SQVTM, ANQGSEA. CDR3 sequence: CSVDGRAPNTEAFF. The CDR3 region has the DNA TGCAGCGTTGATGGACGGGCCCCGAACACTGAAGCTTTCTTT.

The chain recombines TRBV7-2 with TRBJ2-3, with D uncertain. The V gene lost 4 bases and the J gene lost 4 bases, with 9 bases spanning the gap. This CDR3 is built from 13 residues. Germline V lookup: CDR1 SGHTA, CDR2 FQGNSA. The CDR3 DNA sequence: TGTGCCAGCAGCTCCCCCAGCCCAGATACGCAGTATTTT. Translation: CASSSPSPDTQYF.

This chain links TRBV5-1 with TRBJ2-1; D is possibly TRBD1 (7 bases). Between the trimmed V and J ends, which lost 4 bases and 13 bases, there was a span of 24 bases. There are 15 residues in the CDR3. Germline CDR1 and CDR2: SGHRS and YFSETQ. The CDR3 protein is CASSSGLTGNAPQFF. The CDR3 nucleotides are TGCGCCAGCAGCAGCGGGTTGACAGGGAATGCACCCCAGTTCTTC.

The CDR3 spells CASNRQGTDTQYF. Here the CDR3 DNA reads TGCGCCAGCAACCGGCAGGGCACAGATACGCAGTATTTT. This chain links TRBV10-2 with TRBJ2-3; D is ambiguous. V lost 7 bases to trimming and J lost 1 base, with 9 bases between them. CDR1 and CDR2 (germline): WSHSY, SAAADI. The CDR3 extends over 13 amino acids.

This clonotype has a count of ten or more. J is TRBJ2-2 and V is TRBV20-1; D call uncertain. V shed 1 base and J shed 8 bases, with 5 bases lying between them. The CDR3 runs to 11 residues. Germline loops: CDR1 DFQATT, CDR2 SNEGSKA (reference sequence). In DNA form, the CDR3 reads TGCAGTGCTAGAGTCAAAGGGGAGCTGTTTTTT. It codes for CSARVKGELFF.